This T cell receptor (beta chain) was captured in a study of T cell responses to AZD1222 COVID-19 vaccine. TCRdb's copy holds only in-frame clones and misses some; the assay was immunoSEQ multiplex PCR. The sample has roughly 56,000 clones; approximately 85% are singletons. CDR3 length: 15 amino acids. CDR1 and CDR2 (germline): LNHDA, SQIVND (reference sequence). V gave up 5 bases and J gave up 6 bases; unmatched junction bases: 11. The rearrangement links TRBV19 to TRBJ2-7; the match to TRBD2 covers 9 bases. Specimen: peripheral blood, collected 28 days after the second AZD1222 dose. The TCR comes from an adult who received the AZD1222 COVID-19 vaccine. This chain's CDR3 is CASSEWTSAGSEQYF. The CDR3, as DNA: TGTGCCAGTAGTGAATGGACTAGCGCCGGCTCCGAGCAGTACTTC.